This T cell receptor beta chain was captured in a study of low-dose radiotherapy and immunotherapy resistance in tumors. Study at large: Once cycle 1 day 1 began, patients took oral aspirin 300 mg daily for four cycles.

The sample's time point: after trial treatment. Treatment in this sample: LDRT plus nivolumab, ipilimumab, low-dose cyclophosphamide and aspirin (RACIN trial). The CDR3 covers 15 residues. Trimming shortened V by 4 bases and J by 0 bases, and 12 bases separated the two germline ends. Germline V gene sequence: CDR1 LGHDT, CDR2 YNNKEL (reference sequence). TRAV- and TRBV-specific primers were used for first-strand cDNA, which covered alpha and beta chains. A roughly 20-cycle PCR with a constant-region primer and V-primer adapter amplified TCRs. From the reads, TCRdb called clonotypes with MiXCR, one entry per CDR3 protein. The sample yields about 44,000 distinct CDR3 sequences, less than 30% seen once. This clonotype was recorded at least ten times.

Source: PBMCs, taken after low-dose radiotherapy plus immunotherapy. The rearrangement uses TRBV3-1 and TRBJ2-5; the D is unclear. The receptor's source is a male donor with prostate cancer. The CDR3 nucleotides read TGTGCCAGCAGCCCTCGCGGCAGGTACCAAGAGACCCAGTACTTC. Translating gives CASSPRGRYQETQYF.